Here is one T cell receptor (beta chain) with its context. Its antigen is unidentified. A read error is possible here, since a much larger clone lies one base away. This record belongs to a study of T cells in Graves' hyperthyroidism and ophthalmopathy. This CDR3 is built from 16 residues. In germline, CDR1 is LGHDT, CDR2 YNNKEL (reference sequence). Clinical symptoms, serum thyroxine, TRAb, thyroid ultrasound and orbital computed tomography established diagnosis. General study points: Also found in blood were most expanded thyroid clonotypes above 0.001.

There were TCR beta CDR3 regions amplified from RNA transcripts. Using the HTBI primer set, a first-round RT-PCR was run on the TCR CDR3. TCRdb processed the multiplex PCR reads anew with MiXCR; each CDR3 protein has one entry. The repertoire has more than 300,000 distinct CDR3 sequences, approximately 17% of them found once; the top ten carry over 35%. Sequencing was carried out using blood. The source of this sequence is a man aged 18 to 29 with Graves' ophthalmopathy. This chain uses TRBV3-1 with TRBJ2-7, with D possibly being TRBD1 (6 bases). The CDR3 sequence is CASSQDSRQVSYGQYF. In nucleotides, the CDR3 is TGTGCCAGCAGCCAAGACAGCAGACAGGTCTCCTACGGGCAGTACTTC.